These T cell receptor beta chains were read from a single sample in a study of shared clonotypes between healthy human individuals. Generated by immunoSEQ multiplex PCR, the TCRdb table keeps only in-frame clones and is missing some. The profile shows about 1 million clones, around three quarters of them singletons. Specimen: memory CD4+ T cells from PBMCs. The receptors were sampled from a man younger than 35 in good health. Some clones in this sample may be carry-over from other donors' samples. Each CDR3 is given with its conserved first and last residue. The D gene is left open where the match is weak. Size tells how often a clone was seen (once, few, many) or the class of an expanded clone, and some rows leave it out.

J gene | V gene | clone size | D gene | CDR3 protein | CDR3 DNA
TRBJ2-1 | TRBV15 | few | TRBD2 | CATSPTYGTSGSGEQFF | TGTGCCACCAGCCCGACTTATGGGACTAGCGGGTCGGGTGAGCAGTTCTTC
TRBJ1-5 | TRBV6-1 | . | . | CASSEEVGGRGQPQHF | TGTGCCAGCAGTGAAGAGGTAGGGGGTAGAGGTCAGCCCCAGCATTTT
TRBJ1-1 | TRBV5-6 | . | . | CASSRSLEGGTEAFF | TGTGCCAGCAGCAGGTCCCTTGAGGGGGGGACTGAAGCTTTCTTT
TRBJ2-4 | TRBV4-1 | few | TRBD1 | CASSQRQGDIQYF | TGCGCCAGCAGCCAAAGACAGGGCGACATTCAGTACTTC
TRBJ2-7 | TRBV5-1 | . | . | CASSLALDYEQYF | TGCGCCAGCAGCTTGGCCCTGGACTACGAGCAGTACTTC
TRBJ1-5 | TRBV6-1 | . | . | CASGGSQPQHF | TGTGCCAGCGGTGGATCTCAGCCCCAGCATTTT
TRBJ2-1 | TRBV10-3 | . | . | CAISTPQTGSSYNEQFF | TGTGCCATCAGCACCCCCCAAACAGGGAGCTCCTACAATGAGCAGTTCTTC
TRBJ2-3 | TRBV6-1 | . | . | CASSVATTDTQYF | TGTGCCAGCAGTGTCGCTACCACAGATACGCAGTATTTT
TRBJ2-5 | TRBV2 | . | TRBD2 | CASSDLAGGTETQYF | TGTGCCAGCAGTGATCTAGCGGGGGGGACAGAGACCCAGTACTTC
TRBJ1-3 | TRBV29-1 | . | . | CSVQGTGNTIYF | TGCAGCGTTCAGGGTACTGGAAACACCATATATTTT
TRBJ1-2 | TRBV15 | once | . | CATSFPGTGGYTF | TGTGCCACCAGCTTCCCGGGGACTGGGGGCTACACCTTC
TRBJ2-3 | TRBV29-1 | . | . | CSGVPVWAGDTQYF | TGCAGCGGTGTCCCAGTGTGGGCTGGAGATACGCAGTATTTT
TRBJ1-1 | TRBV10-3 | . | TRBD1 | CAIRPGQGTQSTEAFF | TGTGCCATCAGGCCGGGACAGGGGACTCAGAGCACTGAAGCTTTCTTT
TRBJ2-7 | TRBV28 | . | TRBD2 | CASSLAGSNYEQYF | TGTGCCAGCAGCCTAGCGGGATCCAACTACGAGCAGTACTTC
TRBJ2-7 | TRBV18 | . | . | CASSRDQGDEQYF | TGTGCCAGCTCACGAGACCAGGGAGACGAGCAGTACTTC
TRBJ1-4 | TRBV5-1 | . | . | CASSPVPGTNEKLFF | TGCGCCAGCAGCCCAGTTCCGGGGACTAATGAAAAACTGTTTTTT
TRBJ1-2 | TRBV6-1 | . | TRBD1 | CASSGRQGAIVYGYTF | TGTGCCAGCAGTGGACGACAGGGGGCTATAGTCTATGGCTACACCTTC
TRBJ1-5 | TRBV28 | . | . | CASWAINQPQHF | TGTGCCAGCTGGGCGATCAATCAGCCCCAGCATTTT
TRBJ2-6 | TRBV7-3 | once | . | CASSLTSSSGANVLTF | TGTGCCAGCAGCTTAACGAGCAGCTCTGGGGCCAACGTCCTGACTTTC
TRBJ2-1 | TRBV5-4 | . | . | CASSGIYSSYNEQFF | TGTGCCAGCAGCGGTATTTACAGCTCCTACAATGAGCAGTTCTTC
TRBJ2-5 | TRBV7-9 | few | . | CASSAPKIGETQYF | TGTGCCAGCAGCGCTCCGAAGATCGGAGAGACCCAGTACTTC
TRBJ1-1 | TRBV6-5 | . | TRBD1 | CASSWTGGTEAFF | TGTGCCAGCAGTTGGACAGGGGGCACTGAAGCTTTCTTT
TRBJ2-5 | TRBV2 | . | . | CASTQNGGTKETQYF | TGTGCCAGCACCCAAAATGGGGGGACCAAAGAGACCCAGTACTTC
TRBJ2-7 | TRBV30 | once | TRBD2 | CASWNWAGGVPEQYF | TGTGCCTCCTGGAACTGGGCGGGGGGAGTCCCAGAGCAGTACTTC
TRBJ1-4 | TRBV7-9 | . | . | CASSPSAANEKLFF | TGTGCCAGCAGCCCCTCGGCAGCGAATGAAAAACTGTTTTTT
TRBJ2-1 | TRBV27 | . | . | CASSRGTHWNEQFF | TGTGCCAGCAGCCGAGGGACTCACTGGAATGAGCAGTTCTTC
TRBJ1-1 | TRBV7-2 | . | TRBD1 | CASSRQGQGTEAFF | TGTGCCAGCAGCCGACAGGGACAGGGGACTGAAGCTTTCTTT
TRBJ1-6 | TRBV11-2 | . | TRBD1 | CASSPQGWNSPLHF | TGTGCCAGCAGCCCACAGGGGTGGAATTCACCCCTCCACTTT
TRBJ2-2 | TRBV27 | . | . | CASRIVGRGTGELFF | TGTGCCAGCAGGATAGTAGGTCGGGGCACCGGGGAGCTGTTTTTT